This is a list of T cell receptor beta chains from one sample in a study of T cells in Graves' hyperthyroidism and ophthalmopathy. In TCRdb, the multiplex PCR reads were re-called with MiXCR into one record per CDR3 protein. The sample shows under 450,000 distinct CDR3 sequences, 15% to 19% of them seen only once. Sequenced input: blood. These TCRs come from a woman aged 18-29 years with Graves' hyperthyroidism. The conserved cysteine and the conserved F or W are not part of the CDR3 here. The order of the fields is J gene, V gene, CDR3 protein.

>TRBJ1-1|TRBV12-3/TRBV12-4
ASSSEGSEAF
>TRBJ1-1|TRBV13
ASSLEGQGKDEAF
>TRBJ1-2|TRBV5-6
ASSLGGGWDSNTAGGGYT
>TRBJ2-5|TRBV20-1
SASEGGKQETQY
>TRBJ2-3|TRBV5-1
ASSLYSSTDTQY
>TRBJ2-1|TRBV9
ASSEADEQF
>TRBJ1-2|TRBV7-9
ASSLVSGEGGYT
>TRBJ2-1|TRBV28
ASSPGTSDYNEQF
>TRBJ2-5|TRBV14
ASSQGGGDYQETQY
>TRBJ2-7|TRBV12-3/TRBV12-4
ASMATSEFEQY
>TRBJ1-4|TRBV6-1
ASSVRATNEKLF
>TRBJ2-2|TRBV2
ASSETAGELF
>TRBJ2-5|TRBV20-1
SARDNYKETQY
>TRBJ1-1|TRBV11-2
ASSLPGTGSTEAF
>TRBJ1-5|TRBV6-1
ASSVLRENQPQH
>TRBJ2-3|TRBV19
ASSIDPFTQY
>TRBJ1-1|TRBV12-3/TRBV12-4
ASSTEAGWTEAF
>TRBJ1-1|TRBV4-1
ASTPGQLDTEAF
>TRBJ1-6|TRBV5-6
ASSPGTTFSPLH
>TRBJ1-1|TRBV19
ASSFRALGWAF
>TRBJ2-3|TRBV2
ASQRQGAGTDTQY
>TRBJ1-5|TRBV19
ASSIAARDGYNQPQH
>TRBJ2-2|TRBV3-1
ASTESEWGNTGELF
>TRBJ1-3|TRBV20-1
SATHGNTIY
>TRBJ2-1|TRBV9
ASSPRLGSSYNEQF
>TRBJ2-1|TRBV11-3
ASSLDPTGGGYNEQF
>TRBJ2-5|TRBV5-5
ASRTPGPPSQETQY
>TRBJ2-1|TRBV30
AWSVEFSGGMDEQF
>TRBJ2-1|TRBV6-1
ASSHGRRGGGYNEQF
>TRBJ1-3|TRBV20-1
SARRGGNTIY
>TRBJ1-6|TRBV15
ATSSLRDSPLH
>TRBJ2-5|TRBV12-3/TRBV12-4
ASSNQGALQETQY
>TRBJ2-1|TRBV6-1
ASSLRALTARDEQF
>TRBJ1-5|TRBV11-2
ASSLFVDQPQH
>TRBJ2-1|TRBV6-1
ASSEWLARTYNEQF
>TRBJ2-1|TRBV11-1
ASSGGRSYNEQF
>TRBJ2-7|TRBV6-1
ASSESWDSPYEQY
>TRBJ2-3|TRBV12-3/TRBV12-4
ASSPDFVGVDTQY
>TRBJ2-2|TRBV5-4
ASSSQGQGTGELF
>TRBJ2-3|TRBV12-5
ASGLYDTQY
>TRBJ1-6|TRBV7-8
ASSLGTGWVDSPLH